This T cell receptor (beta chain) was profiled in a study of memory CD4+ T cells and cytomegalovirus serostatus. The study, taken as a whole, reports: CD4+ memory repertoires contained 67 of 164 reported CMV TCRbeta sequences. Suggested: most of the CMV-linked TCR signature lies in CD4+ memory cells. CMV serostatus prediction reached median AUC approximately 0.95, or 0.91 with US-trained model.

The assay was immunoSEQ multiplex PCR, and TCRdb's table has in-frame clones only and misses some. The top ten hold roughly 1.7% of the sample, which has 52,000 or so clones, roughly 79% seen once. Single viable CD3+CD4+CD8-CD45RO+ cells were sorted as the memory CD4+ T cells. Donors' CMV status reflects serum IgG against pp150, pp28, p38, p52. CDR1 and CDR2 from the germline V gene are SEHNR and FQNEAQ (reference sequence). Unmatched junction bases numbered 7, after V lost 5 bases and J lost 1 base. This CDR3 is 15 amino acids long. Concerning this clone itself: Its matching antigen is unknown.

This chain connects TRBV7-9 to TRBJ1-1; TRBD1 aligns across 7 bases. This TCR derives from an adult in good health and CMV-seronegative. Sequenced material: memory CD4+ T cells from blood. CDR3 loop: CASSAQQGRNTEAFF. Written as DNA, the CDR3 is TGTGCCAGCAGCGCCCAACAGGGGCGGAACACTGAAGCTTTCTTT.